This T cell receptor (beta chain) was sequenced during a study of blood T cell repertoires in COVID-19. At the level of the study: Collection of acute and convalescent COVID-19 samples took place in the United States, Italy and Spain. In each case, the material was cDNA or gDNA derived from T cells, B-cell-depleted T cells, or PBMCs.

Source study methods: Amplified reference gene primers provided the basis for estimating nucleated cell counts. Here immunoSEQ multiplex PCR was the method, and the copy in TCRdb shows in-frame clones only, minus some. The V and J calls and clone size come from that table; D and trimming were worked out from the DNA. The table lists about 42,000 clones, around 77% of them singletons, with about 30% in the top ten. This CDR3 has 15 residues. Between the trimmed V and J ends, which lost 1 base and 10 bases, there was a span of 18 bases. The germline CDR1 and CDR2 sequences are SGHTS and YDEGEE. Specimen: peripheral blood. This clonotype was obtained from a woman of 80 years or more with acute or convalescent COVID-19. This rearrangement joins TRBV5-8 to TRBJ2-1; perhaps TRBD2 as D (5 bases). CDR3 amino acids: CASSLLALLANEQFF. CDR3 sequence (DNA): TGTGCCAGCAGCTTGCTGGCCCTCCTAGCTAACGAGCAGTTCTTC.